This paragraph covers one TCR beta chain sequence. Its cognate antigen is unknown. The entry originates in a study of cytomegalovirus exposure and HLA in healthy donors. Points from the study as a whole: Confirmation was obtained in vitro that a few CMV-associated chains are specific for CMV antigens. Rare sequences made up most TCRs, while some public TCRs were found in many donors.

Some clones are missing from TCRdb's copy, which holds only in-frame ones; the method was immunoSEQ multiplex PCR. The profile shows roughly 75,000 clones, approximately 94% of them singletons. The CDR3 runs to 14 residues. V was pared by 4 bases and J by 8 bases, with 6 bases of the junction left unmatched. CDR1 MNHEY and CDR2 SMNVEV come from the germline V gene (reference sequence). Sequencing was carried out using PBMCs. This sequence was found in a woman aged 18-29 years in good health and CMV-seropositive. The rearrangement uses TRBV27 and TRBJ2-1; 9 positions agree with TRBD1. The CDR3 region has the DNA TGTGCCAGCAGTTCCGGACAGGGGTGGGATGAGCAGTTCTTC. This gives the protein CASSSGQGWDEQFF.